These 27 T cell receptor beta chains share one sample of origin, sequenced in a study of blood T cell repertoires in COVID-19. The table came from immunoSEQ multiplex PCR; TCRdb's copy has only in-frame clones and leaves some out. The sample lists a few hundred thousand clones; roughly 90% were seen once. Material for sequencing was peripheral blood. These receptors all stem from a young man with active or convalescent COVID-19.

This clone has only a few counts. This sequence joins TRBV9 and TRBJ1-4; TRBD1 matches 8 bases. Germline-derived CDR1 and CDR2 are SGDLS and YYNGEE. V dropped 4 bases and J dropped 7; count of bases not matched to a gene: 9. This CDR3 contains 15 residues. The CDR3: CASSRSPTGGEKLFF. The CDR3 bases are TGTGCCAGCAGCCGATCCCCTACAGGGGGTGAAAAACTGTTTTTT.

The rearrangement uses TRBV4-1 and TRBJ2-1; no clear D gene. The CDR3 is 14 amino acids. The germline V gene has CDR1 MGHRA and CDR2 YSYEKL. V dropped 4 bases and J dropped 5 bases, with 12 bases sitting between them. CDR3 loop: CASSPGQGDNEQFF. The CDR3 nucleotides read TGCGCCAGCAGCCCAGGTCAAGGCGACAATGAGCAGTTCTTC.

Only one count was recorded for this clone. The chain carries TRBV15 and TRBJ1-5; D call uncertain. The CDR3 has 17 residues. Trimming shortened V by 0 bases and J by 0 bases, and 12 bases separated the two germline ends. Per the germline V gene, CDR1 is LNHNV and CDR2 is YYDKDF (reference sequence). CDR3 DNA sequence: TGTGCCACCAGCAGAGATTTCCAGGATTATAGCAATCAGCCCCAGCATTTT. It specifies CATSRDFQDYSNQPQHF.

The V call is TRBV5-6, the J call TRBJ2-7; no firm D call. Germline CDR1 SGHDT, CDR2 YYEEEE. The CDR3 covers 13 residues. Trimming stripped 0 bases from V and 5 bases from J, with 9 bases between. The CDR3 spells CASSLANFHEQYF. CDR3 sequence (DNA): TGTGCCAGCAGCTTGGCCAACTTCCACGAGCAGTACTTC.

The chain links TRBV20-1 to TRBJ1-1; D is undetermined. V lost 4 bases, J lost 3 bases, and 3 bases lay in between. This CDR3 comprises 10 residues. The germline CDR1 and CDR2 sequences are DFQATT and SNEGSKA (reference sequence). The CDR3 bases are TGCAGTGCTATCGACACTGAAGCTTTCTTT. Translated, it gives CSAIDTEAFF.

The chain links TRBV6-8 to TRBJ2-1; 8 positions agree with TRBD1. The junction had 11 bases not matched to a gene; V was cut back by 5 bases and J by 5 bases. Per the germline V gene, CDR1 is MNHGY and CDR2 is SAAAGT. There are 16 residues in the CDR3. CDR3 nucleotides: TGTGCCAGCAGTCACCAGGACAGGGATTTTGACAATGAGCAGTTCTTC. This translates into CASSHQDRDFDNEQFF.

V is TRBV6-5 and J is TRBJ2-7; 8 bases align to TRBD2. Per germline, CDR1 MNHEY and CDR2 SVGAGI. V trimming: 5 bases; J trimming: 3 bases; junction bases outside the gene matches: 3. The CDR3 totals 13 residues. This CDR3 is CASSRGTSYEQYF. The CDR3 DNA reads as TGTGCCAGCAGTAGGGGGACTAGCTACGAGCAGTACTTC.

The chain combines TRBV6-5 with TRBJ1-1; 7 bases are shared with TRBD1. Germline V gives CDR1 MNHEY, CDR2 SVGAGI. V lost 2 bases and J lost 2; bases outside the gene matches: 5. The CDR3 is 15 amino acids. The CDR3 sequence is CASSYRGTANTEAFF. The DNA for the CDR3 is TGTGCCAGCAGTTACCGAGGGACAGCAAACACTGAAGCTTTCTTT.

J is TRBJ1-4 and V is TRBV5-5; D may be TRBD1 (5 bases). The CDR3 loop spans 15 amino acids. V was clipped by 4 bases and J by 3 bases, with 13 bases between them. CDR1 is SGHKS, CDR2 YYEKEE, per germline (reference sequence). The CDR3 region has the DNA TGTGCCAGCAGCGCCGACAGTCTACCTAATGAAAAACTGTTTTTT. Translation: CASSADSLPNEKLFF.

The gene calls are TRBV2 and TRBJ2-1; TRBD1 aligns across 7 bases. Germline V CDR1 and CDR2: SNHLY, FYNNEI. V lost 6 bases, J lost 3 bases, and 5 bases stayed unmatched. The CDR3 length is 14 residues. This chain's CDR3 is CASRLGQNYNEQFF. The CDR3 DNA is TGTGCCAGCAGATTGGGACAGAACTACAATGAGCAGTTCTTC.

The chain employs TRBV5-1 and TRBJ1-5, with D possibly TRBD1 on 6 matching bases. The V and J ends lost 4 bases and 0 bases respectively, with 8 bases between them. CDR1 is SGHRS, CDR2 YFSETQ, per germline. The CDR3 is 14 residues long. The CDR3 region is CASSKGDSNQPQHF. The CDR3 DNA reads as TGCGCCAGCAGCAAGGGGGATAGCAATCAGCCCCAGCATTTT.

The J gene is TRBJ2-7, the V gene TRBV27; 8 positions match TRBD1. CDR1 and CDR2 (germline): MNHEY, SMNVEV (reference sequence). This CDR3 contains 16 residues. V was pared by 5 bases and J by 3 bases, with 12 bases of the junction left unmatched. DNA of the CDR3: TGTGCCAGCAGTAACCCCGGGACAGGACCCCACTACGAGCAGTACTTC. This sequence encodes CASSNPGTGPHYEQYF.

The V and J genes are TRBV9 and TRBJ1-6; D is undetermined. This CDR3 has 15 amino acids. Germline-derived CDR1 and CDR2 are SGDLS and YYNGEE. Trimming shortened V by 0 bases and J by 9 bases, and 13 bases separated the two germline ends. The DNA of the CDR3 is TGTGCCAGCAGCGTAGAAACCACCTCTAGTTCACCCCTCCACTTT. As protein: CASSVETTSSSPLHF.

This CDR3 is CSVELPQDAYGYTF. The CDR3 DNA follows: TGCAGCGTTGAACTTCCCCAGGATGCCTATGGCTACACCTTC. The V call is TRBV29-1, the J call TRBJ1-2; D is ambiguous. There are 14 residues in the CDR3. Trimming took 2 bases from V and 4 from J, leaving 14 bases between them. Germline V gene data show CDR1 as SQVTM and CDR2 as ANQGSEA.

CDR3 loop: CASSFTGHEQFF. The CDR3 DNA reads TGTGCCAGCAGCTTTACAGGGCACGAGCAGTTCTTC. This chain joins TRBV7-2 and TRBJ2-1; TRBD1 might be the D (6 bases). CDR3 length: 12 amino acids. Germline V gene sequence: CDR1 SGHTA, CDR2 FQGNSA. With 3 bases removed from V and 10 bases from J, the gap between germline ends came to 10 bases.

The CDR3 DNA reads as TGTGCTAGTGGTTTGGGATCGACAGGGTGGGGCACTGAAGCTTTCTTT. Encoded protein: CASGLGSTGWGTEAFF. This chain joins TRBV12-5 and TRBJ1-1; 7 nucleotides line up with TRBD1. The V and J ends lost 1 base and 4 bases, in that order; junction bases with no gene match: 9. The CDR3 spans 16 residues. Germline assignment: CDR1 LGHNT and CDR2 FRNRAP.

Of note for this clone: Other DNA sequences in this specimen translate into the identical CDR3. This chain links TRBV6-6 with TRBJ1-4, with 9 bases lining up with TRBD1. With 0 bases clipped from V and 5 bases from J, the junction kept 1 base outside the gene matches. Germline loops: CDR1 MNHNY, CDR2 SVGAGI (reference sequence). The CDR3 sequence is 15 residues long. CDR3 region: CASSYSGQGNEKLFF. In nucleotides, the CDR3 is TGTGCCAGCAGTTACTCGGGACAGGGAAATGAAAAACTGTTTTTT.

CDR3: CASSDRVVQETQYF. The CDR3, as DNA: TGTGCCAGCAGTGACAGGGTCGTCCAGGAGACCCAGTACTTC. The rearrangement joins TRBV2 to TRBJ2-5; the D gene is possibly TRBD1 (5 bases). Germline V gives CDR1 SNHLY, CDR2 FYNNEI. V lost 3 bases and J 5 bases, leaving 13 bases between the germline ends. The CDR3 is made up of 14 amino acids.

V usage is TRBV9 and J usage is TRBJ2-5, with 13 bases identical to TRBD2. CDR1 SGDLS and CDR2 YYNGEE come from the germline V gene. The V gene end was trimmed by 4 bases and the J gene end by 2 bases; junction bases not matched to a gene: 5. This CDR3 is 16 amino acids long. CDR3 sequence: CASSSLAGGRQETQYF. In DNA, the CDR3 is TGTGCCAGCAGCTCACTAGCGGGGGGGCGGCAAGAGACCCAGTACTTC.

This clone was observed a few times. The rearrangement uses TRBV9 and TRBJ2-1; a possible D gene is TRBD2 (5 bases). Germline values: CDR1 SGDLS, CDR2 YYNGEE. V gave up 0 bases and J gave up 8 bases, with 21 bases separating them. The CDR3 totals 17 residues. The CDR3 spells CASSVATLAHAMDEQFF. The CDR3 DNA sequence: TGTGCCAGCAGCGTAGCTACGCTAGCCCACGCTATGGATGAGCAGTTCTTC. Complete variable domain (other parts from reference TRBV9 and TRBJ2-1): DSGVTQTPKHLITATGQRVTLRCSPRSGDLSVYWYQQSLDQGLQFLIQYYNGEERAKGNILERFSAQQFPDLHSELNLSSLELGDSALYFCASSVATLAHAMDEQFFGPGTRLTVL.

V gene TRBV7-6 combines with J gene TRBJ2-3; D gene uncertain. The germline V gene encodes CDR1 SGHVS and CDR2 FNYEAQ. V was cut by 1 base and J by 1 base, with 9 bases left in between. The CDR3 has 15 residues. CDR3 in amino acids: CASSLGLGGTDTQYF. DNA for the CDR3: TGTGCCAGCAGCTTAGGTTTAGGAGGCACAGATACGCAGTATTTT.

The V gene is TRBV5-1, the J gene TRBJ2-7; 9 bases map to TRBD2. The CDR3 is 15 residues long. Per the germline V gene, CDR1 is SGHRS and CDR2 is YFSETQ. V was clipped by 1 base and J by 1 base; unmatched bases: 3. This CDR3 reads CASSLSSGSSYEQYF. The DNA for the CDR3 is TGCGCCAGCAGCTTGAGTAGCGGGAGTTCCTACGAGCAGTACTTC.

V usage is TRBV2 and J usage is TRBJ1-4; 11 bases line up with TRBD1. This CDR3 region has 15 residues. The germline V gene has CDR1 SNHLY and CDR2 FYNNEI. V was clipped by 10 bases and J by 3 bases; unmatched bases: 7. CDR3 nucleotides: TGTGCCACCCAAGGACAGGGGGCATCTAATGAAAAACTGTTTTTT. Residues: CATQGQGASNEKLFF.

The chain employs TRBV5-1 and TRBJ1-5, with no clear D. V gave up 0 bases and J gave up 3 bases, with 10 bases separating them. From germline, CDR1 is SGHRS and CDR2 YFSETQ. This CDR3 has 15 amino acids. CDR3 DNA: TGCGCCAGCAGCTTGGACGGAGATGACAATCAGCCCCAGCATTTT. This gives the protein CASSLDGDDNQPQHF.

This chain joins TRBV15 and TRBJ1-1, with D maybe TRBD1 (6 bases). This CDR3 comprises 15 residues. Germline V gene lookup returns CDR1 LNHNV and CDR2 YYDKDF (reference sequence). V was shortened by 6 bases and J by 6 bases, with 20 bases between the two germline ends. The CDR3 loop is CATRGEKQGLAEAFF. Here the CDR3 DNA reads TGTGCCACCAGGGGGGAAAAACAGGGATTGGCTGAAGCTTTCTTT.

The chain combines TRBV4-1 with TRBJ2-7; D gene uncertain. The CDR3 covers 11 residues. Trimming cost V 1 base and J 6 bases, with 4 bases left between them. The germline V gene has CDR1 MGHRA and CDR2 YSYEKL. The CDR3: CASSQGSEQYF. Written as DNA, the CDR3 is TGCGCCAGCAGCCAAGGGAGCGAGCAGTACTTC.

The genes are TRBV9 and TRBJ2-3; no firm D call. V dropped 0 bases and J dropped 6 bases, with 11 bases sitting between them. CDR1 SGDLS and CDR2 YYNGEE come from the germline V gene. The CDR3 totals 14 residues. The CDR3 here is CASSVAVRYDTQYF. The CDR3 nucleotides read TGTGCCAGCAGCGTAGCGGTGAGATATGATACGCAGTATTTT.